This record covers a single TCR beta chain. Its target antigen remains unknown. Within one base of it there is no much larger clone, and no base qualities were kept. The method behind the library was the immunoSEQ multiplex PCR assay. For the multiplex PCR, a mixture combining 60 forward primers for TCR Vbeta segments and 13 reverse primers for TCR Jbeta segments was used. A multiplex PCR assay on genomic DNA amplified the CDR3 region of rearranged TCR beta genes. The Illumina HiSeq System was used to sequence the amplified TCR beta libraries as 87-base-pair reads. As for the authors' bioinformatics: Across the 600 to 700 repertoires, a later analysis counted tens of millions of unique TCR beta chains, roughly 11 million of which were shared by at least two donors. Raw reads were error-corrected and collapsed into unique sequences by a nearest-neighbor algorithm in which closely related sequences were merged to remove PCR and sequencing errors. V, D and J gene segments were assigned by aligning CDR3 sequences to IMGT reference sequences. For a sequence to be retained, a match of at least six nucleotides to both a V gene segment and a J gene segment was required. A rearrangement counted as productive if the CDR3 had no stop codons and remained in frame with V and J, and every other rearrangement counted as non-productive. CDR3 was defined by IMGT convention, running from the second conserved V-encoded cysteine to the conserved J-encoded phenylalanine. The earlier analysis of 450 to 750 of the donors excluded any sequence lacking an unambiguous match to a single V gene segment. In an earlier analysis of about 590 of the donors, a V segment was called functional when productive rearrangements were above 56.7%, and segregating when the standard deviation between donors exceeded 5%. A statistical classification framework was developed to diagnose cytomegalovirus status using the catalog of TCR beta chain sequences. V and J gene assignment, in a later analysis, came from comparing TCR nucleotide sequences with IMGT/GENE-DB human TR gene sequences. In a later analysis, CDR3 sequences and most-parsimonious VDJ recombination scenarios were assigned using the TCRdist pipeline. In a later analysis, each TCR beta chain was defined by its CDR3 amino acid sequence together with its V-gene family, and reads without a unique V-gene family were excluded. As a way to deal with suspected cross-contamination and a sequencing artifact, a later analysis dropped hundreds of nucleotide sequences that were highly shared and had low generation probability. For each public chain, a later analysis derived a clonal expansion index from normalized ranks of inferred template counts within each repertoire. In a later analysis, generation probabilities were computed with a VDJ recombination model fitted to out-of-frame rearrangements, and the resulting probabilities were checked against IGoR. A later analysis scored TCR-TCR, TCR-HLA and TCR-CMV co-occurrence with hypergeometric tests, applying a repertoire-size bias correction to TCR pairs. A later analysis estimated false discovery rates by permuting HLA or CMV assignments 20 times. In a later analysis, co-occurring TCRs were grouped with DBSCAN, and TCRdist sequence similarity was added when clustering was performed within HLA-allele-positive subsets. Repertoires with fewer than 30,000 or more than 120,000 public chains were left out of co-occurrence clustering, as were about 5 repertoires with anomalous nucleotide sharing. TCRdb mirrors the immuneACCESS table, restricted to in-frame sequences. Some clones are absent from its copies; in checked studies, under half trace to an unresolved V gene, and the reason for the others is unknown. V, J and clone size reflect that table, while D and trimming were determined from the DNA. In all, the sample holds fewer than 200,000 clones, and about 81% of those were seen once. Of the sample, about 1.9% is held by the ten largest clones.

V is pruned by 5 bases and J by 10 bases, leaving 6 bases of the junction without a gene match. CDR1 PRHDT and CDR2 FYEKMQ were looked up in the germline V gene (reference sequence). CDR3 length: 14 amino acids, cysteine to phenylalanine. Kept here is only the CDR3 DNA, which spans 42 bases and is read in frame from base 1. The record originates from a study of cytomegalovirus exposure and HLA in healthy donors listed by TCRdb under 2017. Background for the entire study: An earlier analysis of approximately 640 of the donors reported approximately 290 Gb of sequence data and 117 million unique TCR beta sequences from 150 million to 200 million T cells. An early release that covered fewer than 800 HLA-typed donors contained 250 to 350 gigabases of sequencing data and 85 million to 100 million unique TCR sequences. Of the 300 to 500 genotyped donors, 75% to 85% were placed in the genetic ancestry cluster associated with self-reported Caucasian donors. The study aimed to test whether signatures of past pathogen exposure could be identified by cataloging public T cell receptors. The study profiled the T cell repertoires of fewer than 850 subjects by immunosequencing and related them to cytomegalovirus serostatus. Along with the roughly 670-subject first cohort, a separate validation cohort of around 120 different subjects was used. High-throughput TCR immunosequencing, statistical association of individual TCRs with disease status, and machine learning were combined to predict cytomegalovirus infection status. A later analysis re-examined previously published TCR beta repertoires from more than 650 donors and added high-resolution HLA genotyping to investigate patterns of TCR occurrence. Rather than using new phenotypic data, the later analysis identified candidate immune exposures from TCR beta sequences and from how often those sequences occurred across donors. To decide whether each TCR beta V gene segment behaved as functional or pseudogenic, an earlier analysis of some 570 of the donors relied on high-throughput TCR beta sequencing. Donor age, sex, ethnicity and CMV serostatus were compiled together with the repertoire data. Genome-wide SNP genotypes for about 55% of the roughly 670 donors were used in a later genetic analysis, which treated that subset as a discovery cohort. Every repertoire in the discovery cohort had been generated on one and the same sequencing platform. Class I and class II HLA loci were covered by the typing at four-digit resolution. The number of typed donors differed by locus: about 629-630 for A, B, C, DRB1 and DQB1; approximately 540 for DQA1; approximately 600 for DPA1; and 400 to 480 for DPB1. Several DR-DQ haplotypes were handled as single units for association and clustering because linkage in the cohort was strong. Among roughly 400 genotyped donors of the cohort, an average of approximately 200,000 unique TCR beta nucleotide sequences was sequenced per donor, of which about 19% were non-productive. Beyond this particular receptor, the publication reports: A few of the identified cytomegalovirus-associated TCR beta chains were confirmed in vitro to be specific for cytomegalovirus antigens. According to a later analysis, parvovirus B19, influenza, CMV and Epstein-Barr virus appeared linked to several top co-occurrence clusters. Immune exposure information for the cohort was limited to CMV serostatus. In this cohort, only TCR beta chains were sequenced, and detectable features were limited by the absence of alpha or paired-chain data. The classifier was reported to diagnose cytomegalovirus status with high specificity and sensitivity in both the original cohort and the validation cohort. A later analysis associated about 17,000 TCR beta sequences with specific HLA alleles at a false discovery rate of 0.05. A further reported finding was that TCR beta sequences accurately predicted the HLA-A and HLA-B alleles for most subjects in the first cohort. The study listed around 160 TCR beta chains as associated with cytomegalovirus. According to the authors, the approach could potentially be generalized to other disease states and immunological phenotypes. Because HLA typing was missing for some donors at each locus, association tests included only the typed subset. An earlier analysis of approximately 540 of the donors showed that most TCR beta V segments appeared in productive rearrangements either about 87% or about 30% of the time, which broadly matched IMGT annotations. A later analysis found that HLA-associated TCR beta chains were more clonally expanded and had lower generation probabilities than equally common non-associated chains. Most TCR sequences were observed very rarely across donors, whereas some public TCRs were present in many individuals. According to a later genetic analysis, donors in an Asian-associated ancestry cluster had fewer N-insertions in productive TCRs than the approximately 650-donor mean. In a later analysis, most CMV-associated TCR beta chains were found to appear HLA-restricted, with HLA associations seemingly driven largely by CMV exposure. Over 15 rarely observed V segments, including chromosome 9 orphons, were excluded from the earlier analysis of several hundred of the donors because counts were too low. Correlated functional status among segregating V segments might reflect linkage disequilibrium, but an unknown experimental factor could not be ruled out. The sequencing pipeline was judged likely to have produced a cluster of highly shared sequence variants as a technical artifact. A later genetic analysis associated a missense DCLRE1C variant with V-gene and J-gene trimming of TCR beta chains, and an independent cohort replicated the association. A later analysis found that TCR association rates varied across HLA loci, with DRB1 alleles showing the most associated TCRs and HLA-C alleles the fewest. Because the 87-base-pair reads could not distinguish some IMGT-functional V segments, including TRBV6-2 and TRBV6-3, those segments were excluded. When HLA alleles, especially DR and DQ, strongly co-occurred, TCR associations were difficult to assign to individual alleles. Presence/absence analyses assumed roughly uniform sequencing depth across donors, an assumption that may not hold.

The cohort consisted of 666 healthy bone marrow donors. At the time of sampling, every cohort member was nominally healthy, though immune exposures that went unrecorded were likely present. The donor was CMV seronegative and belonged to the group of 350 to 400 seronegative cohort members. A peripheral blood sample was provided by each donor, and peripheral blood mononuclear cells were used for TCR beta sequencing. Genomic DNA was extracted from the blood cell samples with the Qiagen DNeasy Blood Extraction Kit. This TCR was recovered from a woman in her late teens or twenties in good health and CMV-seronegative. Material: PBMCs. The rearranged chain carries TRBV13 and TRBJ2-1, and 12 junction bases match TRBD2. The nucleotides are TGTGCCAGCAGCCTTGGCCTAGCGGGAGGGGAGCAGTTCTTC. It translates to CASSLGLAGGEQFF.